The T cell receptor (beta chain) under discussion was sequenced for a study of blood T cell repertoires in COVID-19. The protocol was immunoSEQ multiplex PCR, while the TCRdb copy is restricted to in-frame clones and leaves out a portion. This table has about 200,000 clones, approximately 85% appearing once. The CDR3 is 14 residues long. The germline V and J ends were trimmed by 2 bases and 6 bases, with 13 bases remaining between them. Germline V gives CDR1 SGHTA, CDR2 FQGNSA. This TCR was recovered from a man in his forties or fifties with acute COVID-19. The chain combines TRBV7-2 with TRBJ1-1, with D uncertain. The specimen sequenced was PBMCs or T cells enriched from blood (not recorded which). As DNA, the CDR3 is TGTGCCAGCAGCTTAAACGGGGTTGAAGCTGAAGCTTTCTTT. This codes for CASSLNGVEAEAFF.